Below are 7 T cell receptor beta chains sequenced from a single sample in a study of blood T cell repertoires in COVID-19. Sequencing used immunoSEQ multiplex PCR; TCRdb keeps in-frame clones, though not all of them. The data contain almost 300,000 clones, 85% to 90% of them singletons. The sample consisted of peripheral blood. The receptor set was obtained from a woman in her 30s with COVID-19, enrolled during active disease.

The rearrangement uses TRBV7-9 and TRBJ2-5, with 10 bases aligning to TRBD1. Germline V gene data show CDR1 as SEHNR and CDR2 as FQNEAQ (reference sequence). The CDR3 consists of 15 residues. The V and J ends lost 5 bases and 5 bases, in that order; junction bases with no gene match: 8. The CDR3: CASSHRDRGRETQYF. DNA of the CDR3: TGTGCCAGCAGCCACCGGGACAGGGGTCGGGAGACCCAGTACTTC.

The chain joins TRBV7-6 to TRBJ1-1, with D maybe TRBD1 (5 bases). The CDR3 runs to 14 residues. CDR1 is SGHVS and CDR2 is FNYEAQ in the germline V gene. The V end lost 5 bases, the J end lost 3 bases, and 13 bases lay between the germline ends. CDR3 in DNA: TGTGCCAGCAGCGCACATGCGGGGGACACTGAAGCTTTCTTT. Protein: CASSAHAGDTEAFF.

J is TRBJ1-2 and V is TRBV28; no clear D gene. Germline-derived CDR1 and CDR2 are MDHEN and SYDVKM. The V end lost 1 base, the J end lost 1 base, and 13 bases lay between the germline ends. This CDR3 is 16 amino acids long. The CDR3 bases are TGTGCCAGCAGTTTATTCGGTAGCGCGTTTAACTATGGCTACACCTTC. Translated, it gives CASSLFGSAFNYGYTF.

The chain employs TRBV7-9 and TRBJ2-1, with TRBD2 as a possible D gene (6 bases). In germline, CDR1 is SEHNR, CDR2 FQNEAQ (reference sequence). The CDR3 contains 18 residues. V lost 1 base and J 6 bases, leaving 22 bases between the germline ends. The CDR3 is CASSLVLVVNLRGNEQFF. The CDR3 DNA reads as TGTGCCAGCAGCTTAGTGTTGGTGGTCAACCTGCGGGGCAATGAGCAGTTCTTC.

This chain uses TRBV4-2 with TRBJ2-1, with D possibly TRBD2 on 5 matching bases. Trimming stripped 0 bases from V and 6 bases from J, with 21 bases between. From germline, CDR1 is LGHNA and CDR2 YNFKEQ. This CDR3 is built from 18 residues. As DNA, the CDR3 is TGTGCCAGCAGCCAAGACACCCCACGCTGGACCGGGGTCAATGAGCAGTTCTTC. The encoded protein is CASSQDTPRWTGVNEQFF.

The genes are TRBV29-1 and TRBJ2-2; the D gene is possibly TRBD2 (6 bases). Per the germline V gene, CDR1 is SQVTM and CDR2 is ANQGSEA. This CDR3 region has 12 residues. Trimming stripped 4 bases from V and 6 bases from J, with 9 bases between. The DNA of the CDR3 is TGCAGCGTTGTTTCGGGGGCCGGGGAGCTGTTTTTT. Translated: CSVVSGAGELFF.

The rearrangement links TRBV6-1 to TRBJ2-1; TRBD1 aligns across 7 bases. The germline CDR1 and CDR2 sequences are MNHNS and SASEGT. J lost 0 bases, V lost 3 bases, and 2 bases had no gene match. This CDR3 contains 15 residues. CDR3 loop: CASSDGTVSYNEQFF. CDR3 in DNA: TGTGCCAGCAGTGATGGGACAGTCTCCTACAATGAGCAGTTCTTC.